This T cell receptor (beta chain) came from a study of T-cell reconstitution after alpha-beta-depleted transplantation in children. Study results and limitations: By about two months after transplant, alpha-beta T cells reportedly arose from several hundred graft clones that had expanded. After transplant, high TCRbeta diversity at day 60 in some patients arose from surviving recipient T cells and thymic progenitors. When one year had passed after transplant, most T-cell counts and diversity came from newly produced T cells.

The TCRbeta library was prepared with unique molecular identifiers. TCRdb re-analysed the PCR reads in MiXCR, keeping a single row per CDR3 protein. Found here are 95,000 to 150,000 distinct CDR3 sequences, roughly 24% of them singletons; the top ten hold more than 9%. V lost 5 bases to trimming and J lost 14 bases, with 16 bases between them. The CDR3 is 12 amino acids. Notes on this clonotype: What it recognizes is unknown. This clone may be a read error of a much larger clone one base away.

This receptor was identified in a male patient aged 2 to 9 who had a stem cell transplant for chronic granulomatous disease, so the T cells may come from the graft donor. The sample in question was PBMCs, mostly from graft donor cells, obtained 180 days after TCRalphabeta/CD19-depleted stem cell transplant. V is TRBV12-3 or TRBV12-4 and J is TRBJ2-1; D might be TRBD2 (6 bases). The CDR3 loop is CASSPRDDQKFF. CDR3 nucleotide sequence: TGTGCCAGCAGTCCGCGGGACGACCAGAAGTTCTTC.